The 21 T cell receptor beta chains listed next were all sequenced from one sample in a study of OX40 agonist ivuxolimab in advanced cancers. The table came from immunoSEQ multiplex PCR; TCRdb's copy has only in-frame clones and leaves some out. The top ten clones hold 1.5% to 2% of a sample with over 55,000 clones, over 80% of them seen once. Sequences were derived from CD4+ or CD8+ T cells sorted from blood, sampled in a trial of the OX40 agonist ivuxolimab. These receptors came from an adult with an advanced solid tumor such as melanoma, head and neck, liver or kidney cancer.

This chain connects TRBV19 to TRBJ1-6, with D possibly TRBD1 on 5 matching bases. Trimming removed 5 bases at V and 4 bases at J, with 9 bases between. This CDR3 is built from 14 residues. Germline V gene data show CDR1 as LNHDA and CDR2 as SQIVND (reference sequence). CDR3 nucleotides: TGTGCCAGTAGTCCAGGACAATATAATTCACCCCTCCACTTT. This encodes CASSPGQYNSPLHF. Full variable domain (outside the CDR3, taken from reference TRBV19 and TRBJ1-6): DGGITQSPKYLFRKEGQNVTLSCEQNLNHDAMYWYRQDPGQGLRLIYYSQIVNDFQKGDIAEGYSVSREKKESFPLTVTSAQKNPTAFYLCASSPGQYNSPLHFGNGTRLTVT.

V is TRBV7-2 and J is TRBJ2-1, with D possibly TRBD2 on 6 matching bases. In germline, CDR1 is SGHTA, CDR2 FQGNSA. The CDR3 is made up of 15 amino acids. V was clipped by 5 bases and J by 0 bases, with 11 bases between them. CDR3 in amino acids: CASSLAGSSYNEQFF. In nucleotides, the CDR3 is TGTGCCAGCAGCCTCGCCGGGAGCTCCTACAATGAGCAGTTCTTC.

The chain employs TRBV5-1 and TRBJ2-3; D remains unclear. Between the trimmed V and J ends, which lost 1 base and 5 bases, there was a span of 5 bases. Germline V gene data show CDR1 as SGHRS and CDR2 as YFSETQ. The CDR3 runs 12 residues. CDR3 nucleotides: TGCGCCAGCAGCTTGAACCGAGATACGCAGTATTTT. Residues: CASSLNRDTQYF. The complete variable domain, with remaining parts taken from reference TRBV5-1 and TRBJ2-3, reads KAGVTQTPRYLIKTRGQQVTLSCSPISGHRSVSWYQQTPGQGLQFLFEYFSETQRNKGNFPGRFSGRQFSNSRSEMNVSTLELGDSALYLCASSLNRDTQYFGPGTRLTVL.

V gene TRBV2 combines with J gene TRBJ2-1; the D is unclear. Deletions cut 7 bases from V and 6 bases from J, with 7 bases between. Germline CDR1 SNHLY, CDR2 FYNNEI. The CDR3 extends over 11 amino acids. CDR3 bases: TGTGCCAGCAACTATGTCAATGAGCAGTTCTTC. This codes for CASNYVNEQFF.

This chain connects TRBV10-3 to TRBJ1-1; possible D gene TRBD1, 5 bases. The CDR3 covers 16 residues. Deletions cut 7 bases from V and 2 bases from J, with 20 bases between. CDR1 and CDR2 (germline): ENHRY, SYGVKD. The CDR3 loop reads CAIKGLAAGENTEAFF. The CDR3 bases are TGTGCCATCAAGGGGTTAGCAGCGGGAGAAAACACTGAAGCTTTCTTT.

The chain combines TRBV7-9 with TRBJ2-7; 8 bases align to TRBD2. The V gene's germline CDR1 is SEHNR and CDR2 FQNEAQ (reference sequence). After removal of 5 bases from V and 0 bases from J, the junction contained 9 bases not matched to a gene. The CDR3 consists of 16 residues. This chain's CDR3 is CASSPELAASSYEQYF. CDR3 DNA: TGTGCCAGCAGCCCGGAACTAGCGGCCAGCTCCTACGAGCAGTACTTC.

V and J are TRBV29-1 and TRBJ1-1; tentatively, D is TRBD1 (5 bases). V was cut by 5 bases and J by 3 bases, with 13 bases left in between. This CDR3 is built from 13 residues. Germline assignment: CDR1 SQVTM and CDR2 ANQGSEA. The CDR3 nucleotides are TGCAGCGTTTCGGTTGGGGGGGACACTGAAGCTTTCTTT. Encoded protein: CSVSVGGDTEAFF. The entire variable domain, with the rest obtained from reference TRBV29-1 and TRBJ1-1, is as follows: SAVISQKPSRDICQRGTSLTIQCQVDSQVTMMFWYRQQPGQSLTLIATANQGSEATYESGFVIDKFPISRPNLTFSTLTVSNMSPEDSSIYLCSVSVGGDTEAFFGQGTRLTVV.

The chain joins TRBV7-3 to TRBJ2-1; D tentatively fits TRBD1 or TRBD2 (6 bases each). The CDR3 has 14 amino acids. V lost 5 bases and J lost 8, with 16 bases in between. Germline CDR1 is SGHTA and CDR2 is FQGTGA. This chain's CDR3 is CASSPQGGMDEQFF. For the CDR3, the DNA is TGTGCCAGCAGCCCACAGGGAGGTATGGATGAGCAGTTCTTC.

The chain employs TRBV11-2 and TRBJ2-7, with TRBD1 matching 8 bases. Germline assignment: CDR1 SGHAT and CDR2 FQNNGV. CDR3 length: 14 amino acids. After removal of 5 bases from V and 5 bases from J, the junction contained 8 bases not matched to a gene. The DNA for the CDR3 is TGTGCCAGCAGCCCCGGACAGGGCAGGCACGAGCAGTACTTC. Its protein product is CASSPGQGRHEQYF.

V is TRBV6-1 and J is TRBJ1-1; D is unresolved. Germline CDR1 reads MNHNS; CDR2 reads SASEGT. The germline V and J ends were trimmed by 8 bases and 3 bases, with 16 bases remaining between them. This CDR3 is built from 14 residues. CDR3 amino acids: CASLLKGADTEAFF. The CDR3 DNA reads TGTGCCAGCCTTCTTAAGGGCGCGGACACTGAAGCTTTCTTT.

This chain connects TRBV6-5 to TRBJ2-1; no clear D. Per germline, CDR1 MNHEY and CDR2 SVGAGI. The V end was cut by 6 bases, the J end by 4 bases, with 10 bases between. The CDR3 spans 13 residues. The CDR3 sequence is CASRGAGYNEQFF. CDR3 nucleotide sequence: TGTGCCAGCAGGGGCGCAGGTTACAATGAGCAGTTCTTC.

V is TRBV30 and J is TRBJ2-7, with 7 bases fitting TRBD1. Germline V gives CDR1 GTSNPN, CDR2 SVGIG (reference sequence). The CDR3 covers 13 residues. V trimming: 1 base; J trimming: 3 bases; junction bases outside the gene matches: 3. This CDR3 reads CAWSGGQLYEQYF. The CDR3 region has the DNA TGTGCCTGGAGTGGGGGACAGCTCTACGAGCAGTACTTC. The variable domain in full, with the rest retrieved from reference TRBV30 and TRBJ2-7, is SQTIHQWPATLVQPVGSPLSLECTVEGTSNPNLYWYRQAAGRGLQLLFYSVGIGQISSEVPQNLSASRPQDRQFILSSKKLLLSDSGFYLCAWSGGQLYEQYFGPGTRLTVT.

The chain couples TRBV30 to TRBJ2-5; D call uncertain. The CDR3 has 14 residues. Trimming pared 5 bases from V and 1 base from J, leaving 14 bases between. The germline V gene has CDR1 GTSNPN and CDR2 SVGIG (reference sequence). As DNA, the CDR3 is TGTGCCTGGTCTTTCGGTTCCTTCCAAGAGACCCAGTACTTC. Its translation: CAWSFGSFQETQYF.

J is TRBJ2-5 and V is TRBV9, with D perhaps TRBD1 or TRBD2 (6 bases each). The CDR3 sequence is 15 residues long. CDR1 SGDLS and CDR2 YYNGEE come from the germline V gene. Trimming shortened V by 4 bases and J by 5 bases, and 18 bases separated the two germline ends. CDR3 sequence (DNA): TGTGCCAGCAGCCGTAGGTGGGGGGCAGGGGAGACCCAGTACTTC. Its translation is CASSRRWGAGETQYF.

This chain uses TRBV15 with TRBJ2-5, with D hard to call. V was trimmed by 0 bases and J by 5 bases, leaving 10 bases between them. Per the germline V gene, CDR1 is LNHNV and CDR2 is YYDKDF (reference sequence). This CDR3 comprises 14 residues. CDR3 nucleotides: TGTGCCACCAGCAGAGATCCGGCCAGTGAGACCCAGTACTTC. Translation gives CATSRDPASETQYF.

The chain carries TRBV10-3 and TRBJ1-1, with TRBD1 as a possible D gene (6 bases). CDR1 is ENHRY and CDR2 is SYGVKD in the germline V gene. The CDR3 totals 15 residues. V was cut by 6 bases and J by 1 base, with 15 bases left in between. In DNA, the CDR3 is TGTGCCATCAGCTCCGACAGGCACTCGAACACTGAAGCTTTCTTT. Encoded protein: CAISSDRHSNTEAFF.

The V call is TRBV29-1, the J call TRBJ1-1; 7 positions match TRBD1. CDR1 is SQVTM, CDR2 ANQGSEA, per germline. The CDR3 runs to 13 residues. After removal of 7 bases from V and 1 base from J, the junction contained 6 bases not matched to a gene. In DNA, the CDR3 is TGCAGCGGAAACAGGGGACGGAACACTGAAGCTTTCTTT. This sequence encodes CSGNRGRNTEAFF.

The chain recombines TRBV28 with TRBJ2-7; 12 bases map to TRBD2. CDR1 and CDR2 (germline): MDHEN, SYDVKM. The trim removed 6 bases at V and 7 bases at J, leaving 7 bases unmatched. This CDR3 has 14 residues. CDR3: CASSRLAGDWEQYF. The CDR3 nucleotides are TGTGCCAGCAGCAGACTAGCGGGAGACTGGGAGCAGTACTTC.

The CDR3 spells CAGPRQSGSYEQYF. Written as DNA, the CDR3 is TGTGCCGGCCCGCGACAGTCGGGTTCCTACGAGCAGTACTTC. The V and J genes are TRBV6-7 and TRBJ2-7; D may be TRBD1 (5 bases). TRBV6-7 is identified as an open reading frame with a role that is uncertain. V gave up 11 bases and J gave up 1 base, with 18 bases separating them. The CDR3 covers 14 residues.

The chain uses TRBV6-6 and TRBJ2-3; 9 bases fit TRBD2. Germline loops: CDR1 MNHNY, CDR2 SVGAGI (reference sequence). The V gene end was trimmed by 5 bases and the J gene end by 2 bases; junction bases not matched to a gene: 8. This CDR3 is built from 16 residues. The DNA of the CDR3 is TGTGCCAGCAGTAGAGTAACTAGCGGGTTCACAGATACGCAGTATTTT. It yields the protein CASSRVTSGFTDTQYF.

This clone was detected once. V usage is TRBV5-1 and J usage is TRBJ1-1; 8 positions match TRBD1. The CDR3 has 15 amino acids. The germline V gene has CDR1 SGHRS and CDR2 YFSETQ. Trimming cost V 4 bases and J 8 bases; bases outside gene matches: 13. DNA of the CDR3: TGCGCCAGCAGCAGGGACAGGTTCGGGACCGAGGAAGCTTTCTTT. Translated: CASSRDRFGTEEAFF.